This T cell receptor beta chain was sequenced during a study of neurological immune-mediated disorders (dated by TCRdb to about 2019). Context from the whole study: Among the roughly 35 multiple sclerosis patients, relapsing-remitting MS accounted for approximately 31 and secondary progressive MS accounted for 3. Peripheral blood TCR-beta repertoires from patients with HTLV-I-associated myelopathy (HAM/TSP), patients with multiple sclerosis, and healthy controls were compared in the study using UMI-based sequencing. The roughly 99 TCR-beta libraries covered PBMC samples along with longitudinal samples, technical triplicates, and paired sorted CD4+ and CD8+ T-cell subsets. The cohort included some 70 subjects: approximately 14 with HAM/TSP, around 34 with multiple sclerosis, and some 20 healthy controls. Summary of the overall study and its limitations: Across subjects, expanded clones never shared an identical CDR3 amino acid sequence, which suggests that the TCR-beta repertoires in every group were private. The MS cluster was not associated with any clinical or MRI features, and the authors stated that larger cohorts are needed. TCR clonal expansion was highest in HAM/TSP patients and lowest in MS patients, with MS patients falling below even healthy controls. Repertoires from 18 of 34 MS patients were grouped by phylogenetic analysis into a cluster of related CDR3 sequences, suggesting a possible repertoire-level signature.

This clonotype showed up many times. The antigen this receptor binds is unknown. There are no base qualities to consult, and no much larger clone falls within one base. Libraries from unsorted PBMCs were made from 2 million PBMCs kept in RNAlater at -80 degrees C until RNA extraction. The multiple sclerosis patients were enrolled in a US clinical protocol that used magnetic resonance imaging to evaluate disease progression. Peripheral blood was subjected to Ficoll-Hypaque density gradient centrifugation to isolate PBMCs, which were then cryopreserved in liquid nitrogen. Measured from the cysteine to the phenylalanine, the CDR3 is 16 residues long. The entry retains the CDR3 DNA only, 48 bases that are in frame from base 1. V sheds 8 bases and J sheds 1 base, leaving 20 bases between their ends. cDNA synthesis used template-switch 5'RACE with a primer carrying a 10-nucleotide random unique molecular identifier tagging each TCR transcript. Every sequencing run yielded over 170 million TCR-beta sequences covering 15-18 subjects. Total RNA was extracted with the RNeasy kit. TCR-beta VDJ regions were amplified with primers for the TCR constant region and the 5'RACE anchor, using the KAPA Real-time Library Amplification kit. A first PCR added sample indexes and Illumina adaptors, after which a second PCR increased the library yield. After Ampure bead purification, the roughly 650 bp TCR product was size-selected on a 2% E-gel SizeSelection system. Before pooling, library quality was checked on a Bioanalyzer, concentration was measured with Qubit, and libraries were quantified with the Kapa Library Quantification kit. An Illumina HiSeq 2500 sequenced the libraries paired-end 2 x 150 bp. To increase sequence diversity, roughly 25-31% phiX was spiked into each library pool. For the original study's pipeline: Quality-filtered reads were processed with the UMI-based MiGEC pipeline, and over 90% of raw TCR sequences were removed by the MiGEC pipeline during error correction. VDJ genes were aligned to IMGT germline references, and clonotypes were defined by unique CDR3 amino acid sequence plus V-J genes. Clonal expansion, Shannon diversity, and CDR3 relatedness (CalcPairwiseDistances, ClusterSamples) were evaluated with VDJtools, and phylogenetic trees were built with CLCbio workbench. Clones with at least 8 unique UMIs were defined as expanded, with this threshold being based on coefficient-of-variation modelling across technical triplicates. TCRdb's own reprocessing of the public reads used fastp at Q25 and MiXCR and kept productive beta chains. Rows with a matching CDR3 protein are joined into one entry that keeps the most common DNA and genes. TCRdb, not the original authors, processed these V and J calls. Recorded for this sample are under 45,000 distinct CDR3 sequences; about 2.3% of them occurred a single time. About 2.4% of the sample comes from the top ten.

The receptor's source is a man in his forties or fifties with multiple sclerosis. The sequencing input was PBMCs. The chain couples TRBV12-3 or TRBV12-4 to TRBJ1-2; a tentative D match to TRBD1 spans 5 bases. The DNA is TGTGCCAGCCAACGGGGGAGAAGAGTTAGTAACTATGGCTACACCTTC. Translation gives CASQRGRRVSNYGYTF.